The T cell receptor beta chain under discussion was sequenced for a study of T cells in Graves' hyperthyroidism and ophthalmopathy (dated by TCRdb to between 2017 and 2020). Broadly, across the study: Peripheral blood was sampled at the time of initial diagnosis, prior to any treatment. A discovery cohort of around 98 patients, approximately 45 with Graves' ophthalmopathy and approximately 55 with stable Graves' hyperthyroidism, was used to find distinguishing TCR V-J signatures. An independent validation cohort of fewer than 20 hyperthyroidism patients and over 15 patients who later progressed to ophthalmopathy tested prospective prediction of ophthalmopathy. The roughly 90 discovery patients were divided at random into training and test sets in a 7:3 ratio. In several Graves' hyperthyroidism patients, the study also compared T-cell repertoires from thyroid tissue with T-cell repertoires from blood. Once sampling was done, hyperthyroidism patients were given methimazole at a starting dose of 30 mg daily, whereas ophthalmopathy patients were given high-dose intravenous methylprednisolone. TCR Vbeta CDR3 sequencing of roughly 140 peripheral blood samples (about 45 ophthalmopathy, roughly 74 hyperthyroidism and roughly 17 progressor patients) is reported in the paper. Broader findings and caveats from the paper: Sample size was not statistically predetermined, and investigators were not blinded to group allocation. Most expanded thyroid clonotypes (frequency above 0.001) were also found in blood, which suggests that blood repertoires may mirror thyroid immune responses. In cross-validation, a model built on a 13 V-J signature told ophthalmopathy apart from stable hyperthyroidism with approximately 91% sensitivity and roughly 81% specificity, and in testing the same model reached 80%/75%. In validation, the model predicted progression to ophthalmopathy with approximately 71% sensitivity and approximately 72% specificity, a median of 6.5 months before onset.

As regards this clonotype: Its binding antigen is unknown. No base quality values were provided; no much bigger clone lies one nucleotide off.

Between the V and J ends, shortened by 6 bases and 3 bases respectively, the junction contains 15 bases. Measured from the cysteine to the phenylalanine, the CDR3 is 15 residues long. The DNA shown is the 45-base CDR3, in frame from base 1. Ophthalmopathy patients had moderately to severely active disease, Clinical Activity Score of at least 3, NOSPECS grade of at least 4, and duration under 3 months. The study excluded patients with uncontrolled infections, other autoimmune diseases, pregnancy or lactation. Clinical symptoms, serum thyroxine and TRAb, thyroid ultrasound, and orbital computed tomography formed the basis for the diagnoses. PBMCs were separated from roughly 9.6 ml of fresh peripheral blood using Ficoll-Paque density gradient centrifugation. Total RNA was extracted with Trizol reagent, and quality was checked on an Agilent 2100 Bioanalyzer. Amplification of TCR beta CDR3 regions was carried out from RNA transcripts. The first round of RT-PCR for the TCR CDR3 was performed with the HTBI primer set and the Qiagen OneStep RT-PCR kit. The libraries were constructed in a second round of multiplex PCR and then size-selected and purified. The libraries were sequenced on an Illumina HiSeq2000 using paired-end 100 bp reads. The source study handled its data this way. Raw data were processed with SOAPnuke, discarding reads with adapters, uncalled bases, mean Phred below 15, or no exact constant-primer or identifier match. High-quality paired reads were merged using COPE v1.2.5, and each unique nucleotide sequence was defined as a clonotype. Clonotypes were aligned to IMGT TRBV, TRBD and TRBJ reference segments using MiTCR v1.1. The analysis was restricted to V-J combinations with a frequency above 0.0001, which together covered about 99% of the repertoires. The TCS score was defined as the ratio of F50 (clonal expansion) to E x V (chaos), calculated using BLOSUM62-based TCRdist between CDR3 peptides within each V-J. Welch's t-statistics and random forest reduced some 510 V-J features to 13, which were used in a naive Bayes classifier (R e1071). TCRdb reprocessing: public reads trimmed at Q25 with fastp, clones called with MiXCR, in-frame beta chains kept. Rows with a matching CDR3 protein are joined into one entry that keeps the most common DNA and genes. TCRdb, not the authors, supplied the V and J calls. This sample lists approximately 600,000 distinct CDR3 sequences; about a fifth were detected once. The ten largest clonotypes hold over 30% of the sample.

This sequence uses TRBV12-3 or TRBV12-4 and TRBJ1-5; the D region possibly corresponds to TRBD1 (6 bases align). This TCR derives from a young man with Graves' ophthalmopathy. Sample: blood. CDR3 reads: CASRLKQGPNQPQHF. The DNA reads TGTGCCAGCAGACTCAAACAGGGTCCCAATCAGCCCCAGCATTTT.